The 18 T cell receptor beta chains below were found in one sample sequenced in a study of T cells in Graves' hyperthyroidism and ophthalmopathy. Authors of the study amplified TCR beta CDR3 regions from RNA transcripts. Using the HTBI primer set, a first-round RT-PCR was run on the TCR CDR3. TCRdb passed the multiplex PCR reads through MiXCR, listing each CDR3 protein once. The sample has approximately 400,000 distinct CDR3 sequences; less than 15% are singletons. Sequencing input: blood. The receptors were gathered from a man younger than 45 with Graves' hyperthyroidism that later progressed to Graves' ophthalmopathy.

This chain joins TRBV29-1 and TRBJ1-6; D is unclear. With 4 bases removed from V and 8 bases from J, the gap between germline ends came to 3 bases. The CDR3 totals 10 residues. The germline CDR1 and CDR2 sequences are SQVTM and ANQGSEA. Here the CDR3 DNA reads TGCAGCGTTGGAGATTCACCCCTCCACTTT. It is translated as CSVGDSPLHF.

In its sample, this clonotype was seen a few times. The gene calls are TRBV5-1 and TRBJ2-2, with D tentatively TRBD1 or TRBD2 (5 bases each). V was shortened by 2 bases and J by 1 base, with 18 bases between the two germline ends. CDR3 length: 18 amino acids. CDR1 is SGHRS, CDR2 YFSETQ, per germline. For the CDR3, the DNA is TGCGCCAGCAGCTTCCTACCCCAGGGAGCGATGAACACCGGGGAGCTGTTTTTT. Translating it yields CASSFLPQGAMNTGELFF. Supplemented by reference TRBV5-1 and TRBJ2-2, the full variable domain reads KAGVTQTPRYLIKTRGQQVTLSCSPISGHRSVSWYQQTPGQGLQFLFEYFSETQRNKGNFPGRFSGRQFSNSRSEMNVSTLELGDSALYLCASSFLPQGAMNTGELFFGEGSRLTVL.

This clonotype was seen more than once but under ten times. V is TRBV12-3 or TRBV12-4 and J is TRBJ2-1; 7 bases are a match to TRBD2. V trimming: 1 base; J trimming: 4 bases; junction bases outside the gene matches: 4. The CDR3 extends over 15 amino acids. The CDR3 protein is CASSLGRGRYNEQFF. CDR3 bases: TGTGCCAGCAGTTTAGGGCGGGGGAGATACAATGAGCAGTTCTTC.

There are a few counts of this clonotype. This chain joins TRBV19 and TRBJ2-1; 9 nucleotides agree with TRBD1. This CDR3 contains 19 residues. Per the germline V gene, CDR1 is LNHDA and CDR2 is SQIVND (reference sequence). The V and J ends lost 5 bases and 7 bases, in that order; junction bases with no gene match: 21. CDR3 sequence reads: CASSVRIRTGVSGGNEQFF. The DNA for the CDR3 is TGTGCCAGTAGTGTCCGGATAAGGACAGGGGTGTCCGGAGGAAATGAGCAGTTCTTC.

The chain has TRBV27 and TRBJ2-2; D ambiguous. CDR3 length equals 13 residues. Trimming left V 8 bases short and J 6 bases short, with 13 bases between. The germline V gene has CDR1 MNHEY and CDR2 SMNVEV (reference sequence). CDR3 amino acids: CASQPYDSGELFF. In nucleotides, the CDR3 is TGTGCCAGCCAACCTTATGATTCCGGGGAGCTGTTTTTT.

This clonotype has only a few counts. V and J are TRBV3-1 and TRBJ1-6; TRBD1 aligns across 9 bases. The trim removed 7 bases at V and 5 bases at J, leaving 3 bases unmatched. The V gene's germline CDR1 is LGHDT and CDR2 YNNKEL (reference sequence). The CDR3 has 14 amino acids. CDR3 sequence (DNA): TGTGCCAGCAAGGGACAGGGAAATAATTCACCCCTCCACTTT. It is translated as CASKGQGNNSPLHF.

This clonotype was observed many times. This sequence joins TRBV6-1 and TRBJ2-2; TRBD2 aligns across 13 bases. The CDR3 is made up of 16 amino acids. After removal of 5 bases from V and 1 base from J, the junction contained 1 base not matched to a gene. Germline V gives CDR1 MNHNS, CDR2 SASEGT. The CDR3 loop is CASSRTSGGNTGELFF. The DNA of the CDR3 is TGTGCCAGCAGTCGGACTAGCGGGGGGAACACCGGGGAGCTGTTTTTT.

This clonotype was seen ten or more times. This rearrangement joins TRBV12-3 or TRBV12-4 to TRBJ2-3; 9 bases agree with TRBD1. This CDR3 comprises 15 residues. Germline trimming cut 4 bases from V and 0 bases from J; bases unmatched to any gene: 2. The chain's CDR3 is CASSWGTGSTDTQYF. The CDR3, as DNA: TGTGCCAGCAGTTGGGGGACAGGGAGCACAGATACGCAGTATTTT.

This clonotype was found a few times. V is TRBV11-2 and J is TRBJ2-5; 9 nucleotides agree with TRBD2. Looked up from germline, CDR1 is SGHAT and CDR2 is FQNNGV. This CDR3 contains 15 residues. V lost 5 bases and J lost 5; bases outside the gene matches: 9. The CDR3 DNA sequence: TGTGCCAGCAGCACAGGCGGGGGGGCCGGGGAGACCCAGTACTTC. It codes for CASSTGGGAGETQYF.

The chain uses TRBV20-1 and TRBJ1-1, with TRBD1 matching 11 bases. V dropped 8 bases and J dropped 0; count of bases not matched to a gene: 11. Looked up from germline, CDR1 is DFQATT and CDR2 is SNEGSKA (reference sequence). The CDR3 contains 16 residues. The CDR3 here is CSTGQGARLVNTEAFF. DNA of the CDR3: TGCAGTACAGGACAGGGGGCGAGGTTAGTGAACACTGAAGCTTTCTTT.

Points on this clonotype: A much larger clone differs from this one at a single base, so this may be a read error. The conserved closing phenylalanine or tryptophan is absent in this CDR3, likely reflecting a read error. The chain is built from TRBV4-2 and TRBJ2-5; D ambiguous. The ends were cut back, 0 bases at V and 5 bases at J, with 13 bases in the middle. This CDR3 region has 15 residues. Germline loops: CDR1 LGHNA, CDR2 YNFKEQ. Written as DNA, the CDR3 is TGTGCCAGCAGCCAAGATCGAGCGAGAGGCGAGACCCAGTACGTC. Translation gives CASSQDRARGETQYV.

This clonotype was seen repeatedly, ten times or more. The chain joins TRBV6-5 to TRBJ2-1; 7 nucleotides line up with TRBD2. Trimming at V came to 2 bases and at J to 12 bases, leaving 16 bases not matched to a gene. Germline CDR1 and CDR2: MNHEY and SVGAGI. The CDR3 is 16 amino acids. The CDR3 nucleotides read TGTGCCAGCAGTTACGGGCTAGCGGTACTACAAGAGGGGCAGTTCTTC. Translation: CASSYGLAVLQEGQFF.

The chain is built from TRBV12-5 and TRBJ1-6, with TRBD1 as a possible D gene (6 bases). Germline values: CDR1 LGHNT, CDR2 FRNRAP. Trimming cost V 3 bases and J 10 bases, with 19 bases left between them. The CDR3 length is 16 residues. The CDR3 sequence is CASGLARGEYWSPLHF. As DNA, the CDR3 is TGTGCTAGTGGTTTAGCCAGGGGAGAATATTGGTCACCCCTCCACTTT.

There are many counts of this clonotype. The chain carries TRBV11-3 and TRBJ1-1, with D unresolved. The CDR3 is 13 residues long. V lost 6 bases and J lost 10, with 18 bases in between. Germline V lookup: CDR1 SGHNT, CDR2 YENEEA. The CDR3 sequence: CASSYESLKRAFF. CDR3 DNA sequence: TGTGCCAGCAGTTATGAGTCCCTTAAGCGAGCTTTCTTT.

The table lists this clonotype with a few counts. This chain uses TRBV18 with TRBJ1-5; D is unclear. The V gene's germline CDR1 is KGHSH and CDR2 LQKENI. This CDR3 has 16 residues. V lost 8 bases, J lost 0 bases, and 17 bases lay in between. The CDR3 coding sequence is TGTGCCAGCCCCTCCCGTAAGGCATATAGCAATCAGCCCCAGCATTTT. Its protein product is CASPSRKAYSNQPQHF.

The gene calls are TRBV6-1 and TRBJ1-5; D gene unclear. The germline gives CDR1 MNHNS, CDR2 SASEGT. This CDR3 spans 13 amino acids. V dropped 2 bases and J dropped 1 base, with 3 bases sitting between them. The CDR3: CASSERSNQPQHF. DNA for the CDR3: TGTGCCAGCAGTGAACGGAGCAATCAGCCCCAGCATTTT.

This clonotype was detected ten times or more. The CDR3 region is CASSQPGTGIYGYTF. CDR3 DNA sequence: TGTGCCAGCAGCCAACCCGGGACAGGGATCTATGGCTACACCTTC. The chain recombines TRBV3-1 with TRBJ1-2; 9 nucleotides agree with TRBD1. V lost 2 bases and J lost 4; bases outside the gene matches: 5. Germline V CDR1 and CDR2: LGHDT, YNNKEL (reference sequence). This CDR3 region has 15 residues.

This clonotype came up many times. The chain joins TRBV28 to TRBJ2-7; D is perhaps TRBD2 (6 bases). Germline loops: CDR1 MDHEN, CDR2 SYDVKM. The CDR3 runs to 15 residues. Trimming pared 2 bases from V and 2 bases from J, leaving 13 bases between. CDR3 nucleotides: TGTGCCAGCAGTTTACCACGGGGGACCGCCTACGAGCAGTACTTC. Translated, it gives CASSLPRGTAYEQYF.